A selection of T cell receptor beta chains follows, all from one sample in a study of graft-versus-host responses after intestinal transplantation. Clones were sequenced by immunoSEQ multiplex PCR, and TCRdb holds only the in-frame ones, with some missing. This sample has 6,000 to 8,500 clones; about 29% occur once, and the top ten carry approximately 4%. This sample comprised alloreactive CD4+ T cells from a mixed lymphocyte reaction culture, obtained before transplantation. These receptors all stem from a human patient who was an organ donor for intestinal transplantation. CDR3s include the opening cysteine and the closing phenylalanine or tryptophan. The D gene is left open where the match is weak. A row's size may be missing; if present it is once, few, many or a size class.

V gene: TRBV19; clone size: few; D gene: -; J gene: TRBJ2-3; CDR3 DNA: TGTGCCAGTATAGCTCCTAATTATACGCAGTATTTT; CDR3 protein: CASIAPNYTQYF
V gene: TRBV5-4; clone size: -; D gene: -; J gene: TRBJ1-1; CDR3 DNA: TGTGCCAGCAGCTTGTCCGTAGGGGGAAACCTCGCTTTCTTT; CDR3 protein: CASSLSVGGNLAFF
V gene: TRBV6-6; clone size: medium-sized; D gene: TRBD2; J gene: TRBJ2-3; CDR3 DNA: TGTGCCAGCAGCTTTCCGGGACTAGTCAAGTCAGATACGCAGTATTTT; CDR3 protein: CASSFPGLVKSDTQYF
V gene: TRBV4-1; clone size: -; D gene: TRBD2; J gene: TRBJ2-1; CDR3 DNA: TGCGCCAGCAGGTCAAGATACCGAGCGGGGGACCTGTACAATGAGCAGTTCTTC; CDR3 protein: CASRSRYRAGDLYNEQFF
V gene: TRBV4-2; clone size: -; D gene: -; J gene: TRBJ2-4; CDR3 DNA: TGTGCCAGCAGCCCAGGGGAGTTGCCCAAAAACATTCAGTACTTC; CDR3 protein: CASSPGELPKNIQYF
V gene: TRBV11-2; clone size: -; D gene: -; J gene: TRBJ1-2; CDR3 DNA: TGTGCCAGCAGCTTAGAACCACAGGCCCTCTATGGCTACACCTTC; CDR3 protein: CASSLEPQALYGYTF
V gene: TRBV5-1; clone size: -; D gene: TRBD2; J gene: TRBJ2-2; CDR3 DNA: TGCGCCAGCAGCCCCTGGACTAGCGCTAACACCGGGGAGCTGTTTTTT; CDR3 protein: CASSPWTSANTGELFF
V gene: TRBV5-1; clone size: -; D gene: -; J gene: TRBJ1-1; CDR3 DNA: TGCGCCAGCAGCTTCAGGGGCCTAGAAGTAGCTTTCTTT; CDR3 protein: CASSFRGLEVAFF
V gene: TRBV9; clone size: -; D gene: TRBD1; J gene: TRBJ1-2; CDR3 DNA: TGTGCCAGCAGCGTAGCTTTTGGGACAGGGAATGGCTACACCTTC; CDR3 protein: CASSVAFGTGNGYTF
V gene: TRBV7-9; clone size: few; D gene: -; J gene: TRBJ1-3; CDR3 DNA: TGTGCCAGCAGCTTGGAGGGAAACGCTGGAAACACCATATATTTT; CDR3 protein: CASSLEGNAGNTIYF
V gene: TRBV19; clone size: few; D gene: -; J gene: TRBJ2-3; CDR3 DNA: TGTGCCAGTAGTATAGACGGCACAGATACGCAGTATTTT; CDR3 protein: CASSIDGTDTQYF
V gene: TRBV2; clone size: few; D gene: TRBD1; J gene: TRBJ1-5; CDR3 DNA: TGTGCCAGCAGGGTAGGGGGCCGGATCAATCAGCCCCAGCATTTT; CDR3 protein: CASRVGGRINQPQHF
V gene: TRBV5-6; clone size: few; D gene: -; J gene: TRBJ2-2; CDR3 DNA: TGTGCCAGCAGCACGACCGGGAGATACACCGGGGAGCTGTTTTTT; CDR3 protein: CASSTTGRYTGELFF
V gene: TRBV5-1; clone size: -; D gene: -; J gene: TRBJ2-1; CDR3 DNA: TGCGCCAGCAGCCCCGTTCCCCGGGAGTGGGGAAATGAGCAGTTCTTC; CDR3 protein: CASSPVPREWGNEQFF
V gene: TRBV2; clone size: -; D gene: -; J gene: TRBJ1-1; CDR3 DNA: TGTGCCAGCAGGGACAGCTTGAACACTGAAGCTTTCTTT; CDR3 protein: CASRDSLNTEAFF
V gene: TRBV7-8; clone size: few; D gene: TRBD1; J gene: TRBJ1-5; CDR3 DNA: TGTGCCAGCAGCCGTACGCCAGGGGGTCGCTATCAGCCCCAGCATTTT; CDR3 protein: CASSRTPGGRYQPQHF
V gene: TRBV6-1; clone size: -; D gene: -; J gene: TRBJ1-1; CDR3 DNA: TGTGCCAGCAGTTATTTGGACTCCACTGAAGCTTTCTTT; CDR3 protein: CASSYLDSTEAFF
V gene: TRBV7-2; clone size: few; D gene: -; J gene: TRBJ2-3; CDR3 DNA: TGTGCCAGCAGCTTAGAGGGGAGGGGGGGGACAGATACGCAGTATTTT; CDR3 protein: CASSLEGRGGTDTQYF
V gene: TRBV2; clone size: -; D gene: TRBD1; J gene: TRBJ1-6; CDR3 DNA: TGTGCCAGCGGGGGACAGGGAATTTCACCCCTCCACTTT; CDR3 protein: CASGGQGISPLHF
V gene: TRBV29-1; clone size: few; D gene: TRBD1; J gene: TRBJ1-2; CDR3 DNA: TGCAGCGTTGACCTACAGGGGGCATCCTACACCTTC; CDR3 protein: CSVDLQGASYTF
V gene: TRBV7-2; clone size: -; D gene: TRBD2; J gene: TRBJ2-3; CDR3 DNA: TGTGCCAGCAGCTTAAACCCGGGGGGGAGGACAGATACGCAGTATTTT; CDR3 protein: CASSLNPGGRTDTQYF
V gene: TRBV7-6; clone size: medium-sized; D gene: TRBD2; J gene: TRBJ2-1; CDR3 DNA: TGTGCCAGCGGGGCTTATAGCGGGGGCTCCTACAATGAGCAGTTCTTC; CDR3 protein: CASGAYSGGSYNEQFF
V gene: TRBV7-9; clone size: once; D gene: -; J gene: TRBJ1-2; CDR3 DNA: TGTGCCAGCAGCTTAGGGGACGTGGGGGCAAACTATGGCTACACCTTC; CDR3 protein: CASSLGDVGANYGYTF
V gene: TRBV4-1; clone size: -; D gene: TRBD2; J gene: TRBJ2-3; CDR3 DNA: TGCGCCAGCAGCCAAGTCTGGACTAGCGGGGGAGGGTCCACAGATACGCAGTATTTT; CDR3 protein: CASSQVWTSGGGSTDTQYF
V gene: TRBV6-6; clone size: -; D gene: -; J gene: TRBJ1-1; CDR3 DNA: TGTGCCAGCAGTTACCCCCGGGAGCTGGGAGCTTTCTTT; CDR3 protein: CASSYPRELGAFF
V gene: TRBV11-2; clone size: -; D gene: -; J gene: TRBJ2-7; CDR3 DNA: TGTGCCAGCAGCTACCTAGTCTACGAGCAGTACTTC; CDR3 protein: CASSYLVYEQYF
V gene: TRBV2; clone size: few; D gene: -; J gene: TRBJ1-2; CDR3 DNA: TGTGCCAGCAGTTACTCGGGGCGGGGGTCCCAGGCCCTCTATGGCTACACCTTC; CDR3 protein: CASSYSGRGSQALYGYTF
V gene: TRBV2; clone size: -; D gene: -; J gene: TRBJ1-1; CDR3 DNA: TGTGCCAGCAGTGCTGTCCCTTTAGGCAGGGGAGGGACTGAAGCTTTCTTT; CDR3 protein: CASSAVPLGRGGTEAFF
V gene: TRBV6-5; clone size: few; D gene: -; J gene: TRBJ2-4; CDR3 DNA: TGTGCCAGCCTAGGACAGCCGATTCAGTACTTC; CDR3 protein: CASLGQPIQYF
V gene: TRBV7-3; clone size: -; D gene: TRBD2; J gene: TRBJ2-2; CDR3 DNA: TGTGCCAGCAGCCCCGGACTAGCGGGAGGGCCCGGGGAGCTGTTTTTT; CDR3 protein: CASSPGLAGGPGELFF
V gene: TRBV2; clone size: few; D gene: -; J gene: TRBJ1-5; CDR3 DNA: TGTGCCAGCAGTGCAGGGTACGCGGCTAATCAGCCCCAGCATTTT; CDR3 protein: CASSAGYAANQPQHF
V gene: TRBV10-1; clone size: -; D gene: TRBD2; J gene: TRBJ2-7; CDR3 DNA: TGCGCCAGCAGTGACCCCGGACTAGCGGGGATCTCCTACGAGCAGTACTTC; CDR3 protein: CASSDPGLAGISYEQYF
V gene: TRBV19; clone size: -; D gene: TRBD1; J gene: TRBJ1-5; CDR3 DNA: TGTGCCAGCCCGGACAGGGGCCATCAGCCTCAGCATTTT; CDR3 protein: CASPDRGHQPQHF